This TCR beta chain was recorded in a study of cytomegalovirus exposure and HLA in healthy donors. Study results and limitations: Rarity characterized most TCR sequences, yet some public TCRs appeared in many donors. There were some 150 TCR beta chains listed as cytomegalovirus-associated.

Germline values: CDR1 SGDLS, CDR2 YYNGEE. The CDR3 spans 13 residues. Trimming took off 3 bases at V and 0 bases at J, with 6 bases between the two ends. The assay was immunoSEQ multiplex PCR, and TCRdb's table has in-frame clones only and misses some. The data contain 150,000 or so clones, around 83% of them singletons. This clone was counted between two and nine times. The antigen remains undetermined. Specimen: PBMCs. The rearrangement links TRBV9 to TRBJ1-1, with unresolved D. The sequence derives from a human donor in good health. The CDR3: CASSAGLNTEAFF. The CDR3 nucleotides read TGTGCCAGCAGCGCGGGATTGAACACTGAAGCTTTCTTT.